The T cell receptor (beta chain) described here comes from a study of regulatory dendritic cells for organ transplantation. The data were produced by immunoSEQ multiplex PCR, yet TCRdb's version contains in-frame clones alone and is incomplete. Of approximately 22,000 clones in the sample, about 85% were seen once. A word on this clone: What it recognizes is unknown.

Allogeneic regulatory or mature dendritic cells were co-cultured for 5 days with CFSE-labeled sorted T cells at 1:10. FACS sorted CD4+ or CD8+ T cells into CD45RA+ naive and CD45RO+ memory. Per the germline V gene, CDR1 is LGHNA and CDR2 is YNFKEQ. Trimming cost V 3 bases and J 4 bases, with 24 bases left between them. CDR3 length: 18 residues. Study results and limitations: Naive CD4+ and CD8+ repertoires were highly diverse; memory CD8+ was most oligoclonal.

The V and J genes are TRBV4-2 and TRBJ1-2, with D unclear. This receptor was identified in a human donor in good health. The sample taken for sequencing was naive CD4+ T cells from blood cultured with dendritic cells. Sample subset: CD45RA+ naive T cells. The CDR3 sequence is CASSHIIQKAPMGYGYTF. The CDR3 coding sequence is TGTGCCAGCAGCCACATAATCCAAAAGGCCCCCATGGGCTATGGCTACACCTTC.